The 11 T cell receptor beta chains in this list originate from one sample, sequenced in a study of shared clonotypes between healthy human individuals. Measured with immunoSEQ multiplex PCR; TCRdb has only the in-frame clones, and not every one. The sample holds about 450,000 clones; roughly 83% are singletons and the top ten take roughly 13%. The sequenced sample was PBMCs. The receptor set was obtained from a woman aged 35 to 49 in good health. Some clones in this sample may be carry-over from other donors' samples.

The gene calls are TRBV7-2 and TRBJ1-2, with D unresolved. Germline CDR1 and CDR2: SGHTA and FQGNSA. This CDR3 has 13 residues. Trimming cost V 4 bases and J 1 base, with 7 bases left between them. The chain's CDR3 is CASSSRINYGYTF. The CDR3 nucleotides read TGTGCCAGCAGCTCTAGGATTAACTATGGCTACACCTTC. The full variable domain, its missing parts supplied by reference TRBV7-2 and TRBJ1-2, is GAGVSQSPSNKVTEKGKDVELRCDPISGHTALYWYRQSLGQGLEFLIYFQGNSAPDKSGLPSDRFSAERTGGSVSTLTIQRTQQEDSAVYLCASSSRINYGYTFGSGTRLTVV.

V gene TRBV30 combines with J gene TRBJ2-1, with TRBD2 identical over 7 bases. V was clipped by 3 bases and J by 4 bases; unmatched bases: 6. Germline CDR1 is GTSNPN and CDR2 is SVGIG (reference sequence). This CDR3 region has 14 residues. The CDR3 nucleotides are TGTGCCTGGAGGACTAGCCTATCATACAATGAGCAGTTCTTC. Protein product: CAWRTSLSYNEQFF. Looking up the rest from reference TRBV30 and TRBJ2-1 gives the full variable domain: SQTIHQWPATLVQPVGSPLSLECTVEGTSNPNLYWYRQAAGRGLQLLFYSVGIGQISSEVPQNLSASRPQDRQFILSSKKLLLSDSGFYLCAWRTSLSYNEQFFGPGTRLTVL.

This rearrangement joins TRBV15 to TRBJ1-3, with TRBD1 matching over 8 bases. V was pared by 0 bases and J by 4 bases, with 2 bases of the junction left unmatched. There are 15 residues in the CDR3. Germline V gene data show CDR1 as LNHNV and CDR2 as YYDKDF (reference sequence). The CDR3 DNA is TGTGCCACCAGCAGAGACCAGGGGGCAGGAAACACCATATATTTT. Translating gives CATSRDQGAGNTIYF.

The chain couples TRBV19 to TRBJ1-2, with 7 bases fitting TRBD1. Germline trimming cut 3 bases from V and 2 bases from J; bases unmatched to any gene: 6. From germline, CDR1 is LNHDA and CDR2 SQIVND (reference sequence). This CDR3 contains 15 residues. The CDR3 protein is CASSIGDRINYGYTF. CDR3 coding DNA: TGTGCCAGTAGTATCGGGGACAGAATAAACTATGGCTACACCTTC.

The gene calls are TRBV7-9 and TRBJ2-2; 7 nucleotides align to TRBD2. The CDR3 is 13 residues long. Trimming at V came to 6 bases and at J to 7 bases, leaving 5 bases not matched to a gene. Germline V CDR1 and CDR2: SEHNR, FQNEAQ (reference sequence). CDR3 sequence (DNA): TGTGCCAGCAGTGCTAGCGGCAACGGGGAGCTGTTTTTT. The encoded protein is CASSASGNGELFF.

The rearrangement uses TRBV10-3 and TRBJ1-1, with 7 bases aligning to TRBD1. CDR3 length equals 15 residues. The germline CDR1 and CDR2 sequences are ENHRY and SYGVKD. V gave up 10 bases and J gave up 0 bases; unmatched junction bases: 11. In DNA form, the CDR3 reads TGTGCCACCGGGGGAGGGGGCGCGATGAACACTGAAGCTTTCTTT. The encoded protein is CATGGGGAMNTEAFF.

The genes are TRBV11-3 and TRBJ2-7; a possible D gene is TRBD2 (7 bases). The CDR3 consists of 13 residues. With 3 bases removed from V and 2 bases from J, the gap between germline ends came to 8 bases. Germline values: CDR1 SGHNT, CDR2 YENEEA. Here the CDR3 reads CASSLGGPYEQYF. DNA for the CDR3: TGTGCCAGCAGCTTGGGGGGGCCCTACGAGCAGTACTTC.

This rearrangement joins TRBV7-3 to TRBJ2-3; D possibly uses TRBD1 or TRBD2 (5 bases each). The CDR3 spans 15 residues. Germline CDR1 and CDR2: SGHTA and FQGTGA. V was cut by 5 bases and J by 5 bases, with 17 bases left in between. The CDR3 sequence is CASSALGRRIDTQYF. The CDR3 region has the DNA TGTGCCAGCAGCGCACTGGGGCGGAGGATAGATACGCAGTATTTT.

V and J are TRBV18 and TRBJ2-3; D gene ambiguous. The CDR3 is made up of 15 amino acids. V lost 2 bases, J lost 2 bases, and 11 bases lay in between. Germline loops: CDR1 KGHSH, CDR2 LQKENI. CDR3 DNA sequence: TGTGCCAGCTCACCAACGGGCCCGAACACAGATACGCAGTATTTT. It yields the protein CASSPTGPNTDTQYF.

The rearrangement uses TRBV5-5 and TRBJ1-3; unclear D gene. The CDR3 length is 15 residues. Per germline, CDR1 SGHKS and CDR2 YYEKEE (reference sequence). Trimming cost V 2 bases and J 0 bases, with 9 bases left between them. The CDR3 loop reads CASSFGRFSGNTIYF. DNA for the CDR3: TGTGCCAGCAGCTTTGGAAGGTTCTCTGGAAACACCATATATTTT.

CDR3 DNA sequence: TGTGCCAGCAGCCAAGCTCTAGGGGCAGAGACCCAGTACTTC. Protein: CASSQALGAETQYF. The chain is built from TRBV14 and TRBJ2-5, with a tentative D call TRBD1 (5 bases). The CDR3 has 14 residues. Germline lookup yields CDR1 SGHDN and CDR2 FVKESK. V was trimmed by 1 base and J by 4 bases, leaving 10 bases between them. The full variable domain, with the rest looked up from reference TRBV14 and TRBJ2-5, is EAGVTQFPSHSVIEKGQTVTLRCDPISGHDNLYWYRRVMGKEIKFLLHFVKESKQDESGMPNNRFLAERTGGTYSTLKVQPAELEDSGVYFCASSQALGAETQYFGPGTRLLVL.